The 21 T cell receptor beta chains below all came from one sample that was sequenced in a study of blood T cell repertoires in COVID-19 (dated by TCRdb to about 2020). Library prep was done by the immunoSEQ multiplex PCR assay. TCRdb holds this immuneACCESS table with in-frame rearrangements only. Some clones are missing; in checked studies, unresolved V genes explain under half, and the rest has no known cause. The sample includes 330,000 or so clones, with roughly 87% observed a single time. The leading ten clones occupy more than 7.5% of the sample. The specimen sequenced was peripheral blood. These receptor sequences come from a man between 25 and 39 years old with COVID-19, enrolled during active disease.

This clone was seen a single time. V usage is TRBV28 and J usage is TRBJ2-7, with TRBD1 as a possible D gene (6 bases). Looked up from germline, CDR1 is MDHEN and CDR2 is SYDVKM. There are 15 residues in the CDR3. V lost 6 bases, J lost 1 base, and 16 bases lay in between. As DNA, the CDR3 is TGTGCCAGCAGAAGGCCCGGGACACAGTCCTACGAGCAGTACTTC. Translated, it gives CASRRPGTQSYEQYF.

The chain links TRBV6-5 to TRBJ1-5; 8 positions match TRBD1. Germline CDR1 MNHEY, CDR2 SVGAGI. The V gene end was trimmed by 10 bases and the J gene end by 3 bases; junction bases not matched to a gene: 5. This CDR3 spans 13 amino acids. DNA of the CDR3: TGTGCCACCGGACAGGGTTTCAATCAGCCCCAGCATTTT. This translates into CATGQGFNQPQHF.

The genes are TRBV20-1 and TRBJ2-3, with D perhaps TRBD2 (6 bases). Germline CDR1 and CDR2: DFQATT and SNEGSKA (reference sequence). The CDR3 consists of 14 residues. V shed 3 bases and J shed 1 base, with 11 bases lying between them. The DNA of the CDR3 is TGCAGTGCTAGTTCGGCTAGCGGCACAGATACGCAGTATTTT. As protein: CSASSASGTDTQYF.

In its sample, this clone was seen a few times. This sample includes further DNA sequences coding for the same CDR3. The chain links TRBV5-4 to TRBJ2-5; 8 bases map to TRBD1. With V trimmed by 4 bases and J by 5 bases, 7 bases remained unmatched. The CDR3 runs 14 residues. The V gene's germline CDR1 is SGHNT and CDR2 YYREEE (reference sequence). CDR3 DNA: TGTGCCAGCAGCCTCTCCAGGGGGCGGGAGACCCAGTACTTC. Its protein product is CASSLSRGRETQYF.

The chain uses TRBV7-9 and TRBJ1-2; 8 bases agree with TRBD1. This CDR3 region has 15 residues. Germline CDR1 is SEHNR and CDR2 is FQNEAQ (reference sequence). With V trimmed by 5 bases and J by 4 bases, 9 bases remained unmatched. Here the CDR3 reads CASSPARGLGYGYTF. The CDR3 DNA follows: TGTGCCAGCAGCCCCGCCAGGGGGCTTGGCTATGGCTACACCTTC.

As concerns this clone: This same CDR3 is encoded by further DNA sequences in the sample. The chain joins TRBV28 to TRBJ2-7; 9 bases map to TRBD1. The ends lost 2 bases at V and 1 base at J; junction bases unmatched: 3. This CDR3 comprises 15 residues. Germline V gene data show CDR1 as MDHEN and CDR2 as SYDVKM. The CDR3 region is CASSLPGTGSYEQYF. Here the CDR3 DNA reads TGTGCCAGCAGTTTACCCGGGACAGGGTCCTACGAGCAGTACTTC.

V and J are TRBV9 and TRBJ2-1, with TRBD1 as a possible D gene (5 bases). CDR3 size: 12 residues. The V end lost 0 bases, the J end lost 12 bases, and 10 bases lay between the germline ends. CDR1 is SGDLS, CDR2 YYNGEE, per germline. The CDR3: CASSVGGGVQFF. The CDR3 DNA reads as TGTGCCAGCAGCGTAGGGGGCGGTGTGCAGTTCTTC.

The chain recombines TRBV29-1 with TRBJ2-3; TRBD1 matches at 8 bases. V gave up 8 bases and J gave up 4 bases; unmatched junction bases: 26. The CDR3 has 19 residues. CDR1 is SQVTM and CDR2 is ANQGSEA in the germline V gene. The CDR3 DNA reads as TGCAGCTATACCGGACAGGGTCAGTTACTCTTCAGTCGATCAGATACGCAGTATTTT. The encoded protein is CSYTGQGQLLFSRSDTQYF.

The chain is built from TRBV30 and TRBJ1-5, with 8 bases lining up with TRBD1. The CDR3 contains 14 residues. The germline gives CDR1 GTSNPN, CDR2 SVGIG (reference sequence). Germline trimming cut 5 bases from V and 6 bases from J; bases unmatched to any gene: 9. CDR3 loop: CAWQDRDEFQPQHF. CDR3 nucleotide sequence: TGTGCCTGGCAGGACAGGGACGAGTTTCAGCCCCAGCATTTT. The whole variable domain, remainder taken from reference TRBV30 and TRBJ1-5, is SQTIHQWPATLVQPVGSPLSLECTVEGTSNPNLYWYRQAAGRGLQLLFYSVGIGQISSEVPQNLSASRPQDRQFILSSKKLLLSDSGFYLCAWQDRDEFQPQHFGDGTRLSIL.

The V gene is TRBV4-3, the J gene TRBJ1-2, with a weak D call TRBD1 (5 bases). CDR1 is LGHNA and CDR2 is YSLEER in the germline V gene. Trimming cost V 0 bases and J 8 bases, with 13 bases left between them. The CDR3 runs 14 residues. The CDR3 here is CASSQDRRGAGYTF. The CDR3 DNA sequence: TGCGCCAGCAGCCAAGATCGAAGGGGCGCGGGCTACACCTTC.

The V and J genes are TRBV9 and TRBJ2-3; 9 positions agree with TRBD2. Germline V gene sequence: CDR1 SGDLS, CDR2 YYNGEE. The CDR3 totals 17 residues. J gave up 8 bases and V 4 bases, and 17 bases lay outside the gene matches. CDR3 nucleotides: TGTGCCAGCAGCCCCCGGTCGGGCGGGGGGGCTGTGGGTACGCAGTATTTT. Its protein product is CASSPRSGGGAVGTQYF.

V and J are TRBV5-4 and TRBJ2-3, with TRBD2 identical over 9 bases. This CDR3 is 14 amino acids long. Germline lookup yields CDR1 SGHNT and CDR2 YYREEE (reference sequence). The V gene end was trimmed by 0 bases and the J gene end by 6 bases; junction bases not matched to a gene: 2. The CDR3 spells CASSLASGGDTQYF. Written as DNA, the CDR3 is TGTGCCAGCAGCTTGGCCAGCGGGGGGGATACGCAGTATTTT.

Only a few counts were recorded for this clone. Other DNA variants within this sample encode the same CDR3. The CDR3 loop is CASSPPTGNYGYTF. The CDR3 region has the DNA TGTGCCAGCTCACCTCCGACAGGGAACTATGGCTACACCTTC. V and J are TRBV18 and TRBJ1-2; 7 bases match TRBD1. The germline CDR1 and CDR2 sequences are KGHSH and LQKENI. The trim removed 3 bases at V and 2 bases at J, leaving 3 bases unmatched. The CDR3 totals 14 residues.

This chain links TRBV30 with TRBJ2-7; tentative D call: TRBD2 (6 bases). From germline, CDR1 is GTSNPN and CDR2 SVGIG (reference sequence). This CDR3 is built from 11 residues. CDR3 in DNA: TGTGCTGGAGGGACCTCCTACGAGCAGTACTTC. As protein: CAGGTSYEQYF.

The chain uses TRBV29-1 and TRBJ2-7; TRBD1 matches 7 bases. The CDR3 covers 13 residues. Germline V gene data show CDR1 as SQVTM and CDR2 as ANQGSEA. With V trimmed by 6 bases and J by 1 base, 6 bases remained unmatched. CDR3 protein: CSVRDSESYEQYF. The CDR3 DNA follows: TGCAGCGTCCGGGACAGCGAATCCTACGAGCAGTACTTC.

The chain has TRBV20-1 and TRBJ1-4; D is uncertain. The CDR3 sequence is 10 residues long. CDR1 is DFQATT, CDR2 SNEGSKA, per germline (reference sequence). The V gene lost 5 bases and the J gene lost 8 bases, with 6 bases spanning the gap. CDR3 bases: TGCAGTGCTGGGAGGGAAAAACTGTTTTTT. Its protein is CSAGREKLFF.

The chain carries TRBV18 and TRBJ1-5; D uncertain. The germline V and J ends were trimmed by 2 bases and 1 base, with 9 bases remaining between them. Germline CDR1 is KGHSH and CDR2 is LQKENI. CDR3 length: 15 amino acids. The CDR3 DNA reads TGTGCCAGCTCACCAACCGGCAGGAGCAATCAGCCCCAGCATTTT. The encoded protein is CASSPTGRSNQPQHF.

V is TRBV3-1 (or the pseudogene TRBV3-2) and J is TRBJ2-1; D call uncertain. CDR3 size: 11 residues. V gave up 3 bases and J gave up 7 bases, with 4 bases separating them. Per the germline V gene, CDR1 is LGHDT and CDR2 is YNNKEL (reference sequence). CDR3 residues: CASSQRNEQFF. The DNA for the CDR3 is TGTGCCAGCAGCCAGCGTAATGAGCAGTTCTTC.

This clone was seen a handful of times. The CDR3 loop is CASRGGRGQYF. The CDR3 DNA is TGTGCCAGCAGGGGGGGGAGGGGGCAGTACTTC. The V call is TRBV6-5, the J call TRBJ2-7; 7 bases are shared with TRBD2. This CDR3 has 11 residues. With V trimmed by 6 bases and J by 9 bases, 5 bases remained unmatched. Looked up from germline, CDR1 is MNHEY and CDR2 is SVGAGI.

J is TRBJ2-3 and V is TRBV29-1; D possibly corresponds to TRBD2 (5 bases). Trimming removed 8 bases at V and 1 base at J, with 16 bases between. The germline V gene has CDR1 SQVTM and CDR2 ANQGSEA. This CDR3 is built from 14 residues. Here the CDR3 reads CSPGGLHGTDTQYF. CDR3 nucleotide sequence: TGCAGCCCCGGAGGTCTCCACGGCACAGATACGCAGTATTTT.

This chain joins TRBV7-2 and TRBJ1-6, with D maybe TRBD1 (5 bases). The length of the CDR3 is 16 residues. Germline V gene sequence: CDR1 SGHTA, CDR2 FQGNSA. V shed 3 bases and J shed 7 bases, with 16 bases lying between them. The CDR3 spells CASSLTRRGANSPLHF. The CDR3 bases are TGTGCCAGCAGCTTGACTAGGAGGGGCGCGAATTCACCCCTCCACTTT.